This is a list of T cell receptor beta chains from one sample in a study of tumor-infiltrating lymphocytes in oesophageal squamous cell carcinoma. MiXCR, run by TCRdb on the PCR reads, gives a single entry per CDR3 protein. The sample yields about 20,000 distinct CDR3 sequences, roughly 40% seen once. The sample was normal esophageal tissue next to the tumor. These receptors were taken from a female donor with esophageal squamous cell carcinoma. Each CDR3 is given with its conserved first and last residue.

V gene	CDR3 length	J gene	CDR3 protein
TRBV10-3	15	TRBJ2-7	CAISGDRGPKYEQYF
TRBV27	14	TRBJ1-5	CASSRGQNNQPQHF
TRBV14	15	TRBJ2-2	CASSQYGQHTGELFF
TRBV14	13	TRBJ1-1	CASSQTRTSEAFF
TRBV18	15	TRBJ2-3	CASSPLVEGTDTQYF
TRBV5-1	13	TRBJ2-3	CASSLSSTDTQYF
TRBV28	15	TRBJ2-6	CASSSGGSGANVLTF
TRBV20-1	14	TRBJ1-2	CSAANLEGNYGYTF
TRBV7-6	15	TRBJ1-1	CASSLGGGWGTEAFF
TRBV7-6	12	.	CASSFYRNEQFF
TRBV15	12	TRBJ2-1	CATSDSINEQFF
TRBV7-2	16	TRBJ2-7	CASSDRTSGTRNEQYF
TRBV7-6	16	TRBJ2-3	CASSLASSSFVDEQFF
TRBV11-1	15	TRBJ2-1	CASSPRGDSYNEQFF